The text below deals with one T cell receptor (beta chain). Sequencing used immunoSEQ multiplex PCR; TCRdb keeps in-frame clones, though not all of them. This sample has about 2 million clones, with about 95% found just once. The record originates from a study of shared clonotypes between healthy human individuals. In germline, CDR1 is SGHTA, CDR2 FQGNSA. The V gene lost 1 base and the J gene lost 9 bases, with 4 bases spanning the gap. The CDR3 is made up of 11 amino acids. The rearrangement uses TRBV7-2 and TRBJ2-1; D not certain. Sequencing was done on a sample of naive CD4+ T cells sorted from blood. Subset described: CD45RA+ positively selected. The TCR was taken from a man younger than 30 in good health. The CDR3 nucleotides read TGTGCCAGCAGCTTAGAAGTTGAGCAGTTCTTC. Its protein product is CASSLEVEQFF.